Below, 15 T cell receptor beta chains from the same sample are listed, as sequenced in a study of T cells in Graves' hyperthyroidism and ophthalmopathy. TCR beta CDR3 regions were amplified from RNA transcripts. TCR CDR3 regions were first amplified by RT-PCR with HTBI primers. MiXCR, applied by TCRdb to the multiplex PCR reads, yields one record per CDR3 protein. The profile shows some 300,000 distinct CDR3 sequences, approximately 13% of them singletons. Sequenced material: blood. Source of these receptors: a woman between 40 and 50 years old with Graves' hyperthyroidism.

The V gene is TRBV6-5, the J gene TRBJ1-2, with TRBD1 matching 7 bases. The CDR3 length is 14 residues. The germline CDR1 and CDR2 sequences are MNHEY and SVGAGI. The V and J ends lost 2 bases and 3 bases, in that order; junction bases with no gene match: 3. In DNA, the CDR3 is TGTGCCAGCAGTTACGGGACAGAAGACTATGGCTACACCTTC. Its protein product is CASSYGTEDYGYTF.

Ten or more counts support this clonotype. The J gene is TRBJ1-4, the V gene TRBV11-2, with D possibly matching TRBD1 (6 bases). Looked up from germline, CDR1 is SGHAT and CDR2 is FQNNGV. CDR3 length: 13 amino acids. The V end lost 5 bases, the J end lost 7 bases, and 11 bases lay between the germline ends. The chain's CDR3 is CASSQFRGEKLFF. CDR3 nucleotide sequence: TGTGCCAGCAGCCAATTCAGGGGTGAAAAACTGTTTTTT.

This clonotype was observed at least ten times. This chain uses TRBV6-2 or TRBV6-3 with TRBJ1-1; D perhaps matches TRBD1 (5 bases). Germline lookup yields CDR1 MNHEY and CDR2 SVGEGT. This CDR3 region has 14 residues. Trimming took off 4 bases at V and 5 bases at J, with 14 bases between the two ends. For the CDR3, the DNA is TGTGCCAGCAGTTCCGGAGAGGGGCGAACTGAAGCTTTCTTT. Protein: CASSSGEGRTEAFF.

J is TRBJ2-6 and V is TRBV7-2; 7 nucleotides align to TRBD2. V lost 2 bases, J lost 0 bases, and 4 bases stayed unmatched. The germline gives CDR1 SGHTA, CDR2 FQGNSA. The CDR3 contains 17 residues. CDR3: CASSLSAGSSGANVLTF. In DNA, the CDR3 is TGTGCCAGCAGCTTATCAGCGGGGAGCTCTGGGGCCAACGTCCTGACTTTC.

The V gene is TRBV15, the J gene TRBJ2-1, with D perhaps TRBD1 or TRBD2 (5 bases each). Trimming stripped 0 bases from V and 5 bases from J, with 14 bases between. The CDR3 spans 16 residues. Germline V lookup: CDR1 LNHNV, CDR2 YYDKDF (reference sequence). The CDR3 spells CATSRDRGPGNNEQFF. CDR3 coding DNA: TGTGCCACCAGCAGAGATAGGGGTCCGGGGAACAATGAGCAGTTCTTC.

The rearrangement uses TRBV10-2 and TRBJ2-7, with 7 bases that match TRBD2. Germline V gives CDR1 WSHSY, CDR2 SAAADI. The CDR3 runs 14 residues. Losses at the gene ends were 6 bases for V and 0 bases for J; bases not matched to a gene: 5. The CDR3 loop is CASRTSLVSYEQYF. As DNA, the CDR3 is TGCGCCAGCAGGACTAGCCTTGTCTCCTACGAGCAGTACTTC.

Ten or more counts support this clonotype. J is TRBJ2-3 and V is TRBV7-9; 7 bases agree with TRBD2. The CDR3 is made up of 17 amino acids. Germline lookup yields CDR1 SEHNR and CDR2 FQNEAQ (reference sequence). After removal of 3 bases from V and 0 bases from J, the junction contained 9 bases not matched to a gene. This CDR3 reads CASSFLGGSISTDTQYF. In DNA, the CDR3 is TGTGCCAGCAGCTTTCTGGGCGGGAGTATCAGCACAGATACGCAGTATTTT. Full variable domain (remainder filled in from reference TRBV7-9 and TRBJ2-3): DTGVSQNPRHKITKRGQNVTFRCDPISEHNRLYWYRQTLGQGPEFLTYFQNEAQLEKSRLLSDRFSAERPKGSFSTLEIQRTEQGDSAMYLCASSFLGGSISTDTQYFGPGTRLTVL.

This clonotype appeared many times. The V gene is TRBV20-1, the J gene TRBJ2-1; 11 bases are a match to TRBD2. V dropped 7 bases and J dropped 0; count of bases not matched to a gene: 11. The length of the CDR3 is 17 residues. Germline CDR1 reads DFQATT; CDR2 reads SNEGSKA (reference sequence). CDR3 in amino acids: CSGLKPLAGGSYNEQFF. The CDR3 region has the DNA TGCAGTGGCCTTAAGCCGCTAGCGGGAGGCTCCTACAATGAGCAGTTCTTC.

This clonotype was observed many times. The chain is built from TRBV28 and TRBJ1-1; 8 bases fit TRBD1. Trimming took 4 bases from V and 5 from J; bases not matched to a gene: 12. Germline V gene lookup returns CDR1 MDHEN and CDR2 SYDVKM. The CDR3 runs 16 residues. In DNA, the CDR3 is TGTGCCAGCAGTTCCCCTTACGGACAGGGATATACTGAAGCTTTCTTT. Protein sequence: CASSSPYGQGYTEAFF. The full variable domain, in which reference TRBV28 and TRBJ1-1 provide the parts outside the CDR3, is DVKVTQSSRYLVKRTGEKVFLECVQDMDHENMFWYRQDPGLGLRLIYFSYDVKMKEKGDIPEGYSVSREKKERFSLILESASTNQTSMYLCASSSPYGQGYTEAFFGQGTRLTVV.

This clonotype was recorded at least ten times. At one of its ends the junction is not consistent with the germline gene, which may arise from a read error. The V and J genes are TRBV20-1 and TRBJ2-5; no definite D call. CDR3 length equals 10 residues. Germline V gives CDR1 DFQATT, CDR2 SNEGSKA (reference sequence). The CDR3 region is CSAGEAAQYF. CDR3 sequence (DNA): TGCAGTGCTGGAGAGGCGGCCCAGTACTTC.

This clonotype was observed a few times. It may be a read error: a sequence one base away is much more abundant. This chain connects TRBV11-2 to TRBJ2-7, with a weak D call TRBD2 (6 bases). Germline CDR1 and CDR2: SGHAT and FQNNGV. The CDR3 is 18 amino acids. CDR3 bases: TGTGCCGGCAGCTTAGGGATCACTGCAGGGAGGAGCTCCTACGAGCAGTACTTC. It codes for CAGSLGITAGRSSYEQYF.

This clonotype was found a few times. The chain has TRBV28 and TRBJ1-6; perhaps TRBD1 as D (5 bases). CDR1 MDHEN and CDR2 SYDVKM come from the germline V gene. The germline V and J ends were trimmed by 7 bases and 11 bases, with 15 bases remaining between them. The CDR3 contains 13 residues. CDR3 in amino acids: CASTRGLSAPLHF. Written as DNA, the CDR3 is TGTGCCAGCACGAGGGGCTTGTCCGCACCCCTCCACTTT.

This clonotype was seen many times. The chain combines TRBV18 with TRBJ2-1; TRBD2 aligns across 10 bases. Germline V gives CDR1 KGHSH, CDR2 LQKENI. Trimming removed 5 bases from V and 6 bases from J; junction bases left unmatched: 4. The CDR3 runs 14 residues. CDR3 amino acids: CASSVSGGSNEQFF. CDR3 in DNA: TGTGCCAGCTCAGTTAGCGGGGGGAGCAATGAGCAGTTCTTC.

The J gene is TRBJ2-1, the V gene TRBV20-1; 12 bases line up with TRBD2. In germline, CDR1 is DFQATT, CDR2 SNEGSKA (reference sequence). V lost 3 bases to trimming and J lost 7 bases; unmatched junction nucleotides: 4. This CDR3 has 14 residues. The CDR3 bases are TGCAGTGCTAGGACTAGCGGGAGCCGGAATGAGCAGTTCTTC. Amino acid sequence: CSARTSGSRNEQFF.

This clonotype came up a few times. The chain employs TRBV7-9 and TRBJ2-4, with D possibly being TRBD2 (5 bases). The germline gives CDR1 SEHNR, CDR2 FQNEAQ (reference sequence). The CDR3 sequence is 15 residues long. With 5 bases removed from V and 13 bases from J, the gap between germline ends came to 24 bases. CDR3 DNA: TGTGCCAGCAGCCTACATATGACCCGCGGGTTATGGCAGTACTTC. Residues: CASSLHMTRGLWQYF.